This T cell receptor beta chain was profiled in a study of cytotoxic CD8 clonotypes in ibrutinib-treated CLL. Study-wide context: Patient counts were 11 relapsed/refractory, roughly 16 treatment-naive and around 17 IGHV unmutated. Average yields of about 260,000 productive templates and 100,000 or so productive rearrangements characterized the samples.

General observations from the study: Clonality at baseline surpassed age-matched healthy donors and tracked circulating CD8+ T-cell counts.

Concerning this clone: Its antigen remains unidentified.

With sequencing, the targeted depth ranged from 1 in 200,000 to 1 in 1 million T cells. TCRdb's copy holds only in-frame clones and misses some; the assay was immunoSEQ multiplex PCR. Among about 130,000 clones, under 90% were seen once, and the ten largest hold 3.3%. Trimming removed 0 bases from V and 9 bases from J; junction bases left unmatched: 3. The germline CDR1 and CDR2 sequences are SGHNT and YYREEE (reference sequence). The CDR3 has 15 residues. The sample in question was PBMCs, obtained after 24 months of ibrutinib treatment. This clonotype originated in a human donor with chronic lymphocytic leukemia. The chain is built from TRBV5-4 and TRBJ1-6, with 10 nucleotides matching TRBD1. The CDR3 loop is CASSLGQGASSPLHF. The CDR3 DNA reads as TGTGCCAGCAGCTTGGGACAGGGGGCTTCTTCACCCCTCCACTTT. The full variable domain, rest sourced from reference TRBV5-4 and TRBJ1-6, is ETGVTQSPTHLIKTRGQQVTLRCSSQSGHNTVSWYQQALGQGPQFIFQYYREEENGRGNFPPRFSGLQFPNYSSELNVNALELDDSALYLCASSLGQGASSPLHFGNGTRLTVT.